What follows are 8 T cell receptor beta chains derived from one specimen sequenced in a study of T-cell reconstitution after alpha-beta-depleted transplantation in children. Preparing the TCRbeta library involved the use of unique molecular identifiers. MiXCR, applied by TCRdb to the PCR reads, yields one record per CDR3 protein. The repertoire holds 400,000 to 550,000 distinct CDR3 sequences, with 8% to 11% as singletons. Here the sequenced sample was PBMCs, taken before TCRalphabeta/CD19-depleted stem cell transplant. The source of these receptors is a child aged 2 to 15 with inherited bone marrow failure, due to receive a stem cell transplant.

This clonotype occurred many times. This rearrangement joins TRBV5-1 to TRBJ2-1, with D perhaps TRBD1 or TRBD2 (6 bases each). CDR1 is SGHRS, CDR2 YFSETQ, per germline. V lost 3 bases and J 8 bases, leaving 15 bases between the germline ends. The CDR3 contains 14 residues. CDR3 protein: CASSSPKRGDEQFF. The CDR3 DNA reads as TGCGCCAGCAGCTCACCCAAAAGGGGGGATGAGCAGTTCTTC.

At least ten counts were recorded for this clonotype. The chain couples TRBV10-3 to TRBJ2-3, with D perhaps matching TRBD2 (6 bases). V was cut by 4 bases and J by 1 base, with 15 bases left in between. Germline lookup yields CDR1 ENHRY and CDR2 SYGVKD. The CDR3 loop spans 16 amino acids. The CDR3 sequence is CAISGLRLEGTDTQYF. CDR3 coding DNA: TGTGCCATCAGTGGCCTGAGACTAGAAGGCACAGATACGCAGTATTTT.

This clonotype came up many times. The V gene is TRBV12-3 or TRBV12-4, the J gene TRBJ1-6; 9 bases are shared with TRBD1. The CDR3 runs 15 residues. The trim removed 7 bases at V and 4 bases at J, leaving 5 bases unmatched. CDR3 amino acids: CASNTGGIYNSPLHF. The CDR3 DNA reads TGTGCCAGCAACACAGGGGGCATATATAATTCACCCCTCCACTTT.

As concerns this clonotype: This sequence may be a read error, since a much larger clone differs from it by one base. This chain uses TRBV6-5 with TRBJ2-7; D uncertain. Germline values: CDR1 MNHEY, CDR2 SVGAGI. Deletions cut 0 bases from V and 5 bases from J, with 14 bases between. The CDR3 is made up of 15 amino acids. The CDR3 is CASSYSGHSSDEQYF. The CDR3 DNA reads TGTGCCAGCAGTTACTCGGGTCACAGCAGCGACGAGCAGTACTTC.

This clonotype was detected a few times. This rearrangement joins TRBV29-1 to TRBJ1-1; weak D call: TRBD1 (6 bases). The CDR3 is 13 residues long. Germline loops: CDR1 SQVTM, CDR2 ANQGSEA. V was shortened by 7 bases and J by 5 bases, with 17 bases between the two germline ends. This chain's CDR3 is CSGKPGQRTEAFF. The CDR3 DNA is TGCAGCGGCAAGCCGGGACAACGAACTGAAGCTTTCTTT.

The table lists this clonotype with a few counts. The rearrangement links TRBV6-2 or TRBV6-3 to TRBJ2-1; 9 positions agree with TRBD2. Germline CDR1 and CDR2: MNHEY and SVGEGT. This CDR3 is 20 amino acids long. With V trimmed by 0 bases and J by 3 bases, 15 bases remained unmatched. DNA for the CDR3: TGTGCCAGCAGTTACTCGCCCCGGCGGGAGGGGGGGTCCGTCTACAATGAGCAGTTCTTC. Its translation is CASSYSPRREGGSVYNEQFF.

This clonotype was counted at least ten times. V and J are TRBV7-8 and TRBJ1-4; a weak D match, TRBD1 (6 bases). Looked up from germline, CDR1 is SGHVS and CDR2 is FQNEAQ. Trimming removed 0 bases at V and 7 bases at J, with 9 bases between. The CDR3 has 14 amino acids. CDR3 amino acids: CASSLAGGGEKLFF. The CDR3 DNA is TGTGCCAGCAGCTTAGCAGGGGGAGGTGAAAAACTGTTTTTT.

The rearrangement uses TRBV7-2 and TRBJ2-7; maybe TRBD1 (6 bases). There are 15 residues in the CDR3. The germline V and J ends were trimmed by 4 bases and 2 bases, with 15 bases remaining between them. Germline V gives CDR1 SGHTA, CDR2 FQGNSA. DNA of the CDR3: TGTGCCAGCAGCTGGGACACAATGGTACCCTACGAGCAGTACTTC. Protein sequence: CASSWDTMVPYEQYF.